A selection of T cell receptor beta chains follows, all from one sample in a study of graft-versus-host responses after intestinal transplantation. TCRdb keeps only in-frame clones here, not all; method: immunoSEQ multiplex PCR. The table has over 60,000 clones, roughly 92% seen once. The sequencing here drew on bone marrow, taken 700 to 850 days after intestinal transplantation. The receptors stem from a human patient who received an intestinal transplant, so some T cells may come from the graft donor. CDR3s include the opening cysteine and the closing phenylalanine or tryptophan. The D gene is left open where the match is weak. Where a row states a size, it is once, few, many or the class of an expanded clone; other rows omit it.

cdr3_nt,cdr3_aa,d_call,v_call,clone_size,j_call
TGTGCCAGTAATCATATAGCGGGAGGAGGGACCGGGGAGCTGTTTTTT,CASNHIAGGGTGELFF,TRBD2,TRBV19,NA,TRBJ2-2
TGTGCCATCAGGGGGCCCCTCATGAACACTGAAGCTTTCTTT,CAIRGPLMNTEAFF,NA,TRBV10-3,NA,TRBJ1-1
TGCGCCAGCAGCCAATTATCGGAAGTCGGGGAGCTGTTTTTT,CASSQLSEVGELFF,NA,TRBV4-1,NA,TRBJ2-2
TGCGCCAGCAGCTGGGACGGACCACAAGAAGCTTTCTTT,CASSWDGPQEAFF,NA,TRBV10-1,NA,TRBJ1-1
TGTGCCAGCACAAACTTCTTACAGGGCGGGGATGGCTACACCTTC,CASTNFLQGGDGYTF,NA,TRBV2,NA,TRBJ1-2
TGTGCCAGCAGCTTGGGTCCTAGCGGGGGCCTCCAAGAGACCCAGTACTTC,CASSLGPSGGLQETQYF,TRBD2,TRBV11-2,once,TRBJ2-5
TGTGCCAGCACCCCTTCGGGTCCAAATTCACCCCTCCACTTT,CASTPSGPNSPLHF,NA,TRBV27,NA,TRBJ1-6
TGTGCCAGCAGCTTCGACAGAGACACTGAAGCTTTCTTT,CASSFDRDTEAFF,NA,TRBV11-2,NA,TRBJ1-1
TGCGCCAGCAGCTTGCCCGAGACGTATGGCTACACCTTC,CASSLPETYGYTF,NA,TRBV5-1,NA,TRBJ1-2
TGTGCCAGCAGAACCGGGACATTAACCTACGAGCAGTACTTC,CASRTGTLTYEQYF,NA,TRBV6-1,NA,TRBJ2-7